The present T cell receptor (beta chain) was sequenced within a study of blood T cells in healthy people across ages (dated by TCRdb to about 2015). Background on the whole study: In model experiments, roughly one uniquely barcoded TCR beta cDNA molecule per two T cells was captured by template switching. The study measured age-related changes in TCR beta repertoire diversity using deep sequencing normalized with unique cDNA molecular identifiers. The donors were divided into four age groups: young (average approximately 17 years), middle-aged (about 39), aged (about 60) and long-lived (82). To avoid experimental bias, donors of different ages were randomly spread across the sequencing lanes. Using the same blood draw, the study looked at two additional independent replicas of 1 million unique cDNA reads for two donors, one aged 18 to 30 and the other aged 80 or older.

The donors were 40 or so Caucasian individuals from Russia, aged roughly 6 to 95 years, who were systemically healthy. Each donor gave 8 to 10 milliliters of peripheral blood, drawn into EDTA-treated Vacutainer tubes. Ficoll-Paque density-gradient centrifugation was used to isolate PBMCs, with at least 6.5 million per sample. Total RNA, at least 6 micrograms per sample, was extracted from PBMCs with Trizol reagent. The percentages of naive CD45RAhigh/CD27high T cells were determined by flow cytometry on a PBMC aliquot from every donor. The library was built by means of 5' RACE. Sequenced using an Illumina HiSeq 2500. A second PCR of about 7 to 12 cycles was run with a J-beta primer mix and a sample-barcoded 5' primer. A unique molecular identifier was introduced onto each TCR beta cDNA molecule by a template-switch 5' adaptor carrying 12 random nucleotides. Each sample yielded at least 2.5 million CDR3-containing paired-end reads. The Mint cDNA synthesis kit, primed by a TRBC-specific oligonucleotide, was used to synthesize first-strand cDNA from all RNA. All cDNA was treated with uracil-DNA glycosylase and then went through a first 18-cycle PCR with the universal primers M1SS and BC2_uni_R. The source study handled its data this way. For normalization, 1 million high-quality reads were randomly selected from each sample, with every read carrying a distinct molecular identifier. Reads sharing molecular identifiers were discarded rather than binned into consensus sequences. CDR3 identification, clonotype clustering and error correction used MiTCR with a Q25 quality threshold and the strictest error-elimination algorithm. Lower-bound total TCR beta diversity was estimated with a nonparametric unseen species model using Euler transformation. TCRdb took the public reads, trimmed them with fastp at Q25, ran MiXCR for clone calling and kept in-frame beta chains. Each entry is one CDR3 protein sequence, shown with its most common DNA and genes. TCRdb, not the original authors, processed these V and J calls. This sample lists roughly 900,000 distinct CDR3 sequences; roughly 26% were detected once. Around 15% of the sample belongs to the ten largest clones.

The full study reports these points: There was a strong correlation between observed TCR beta diversity and the percentage of naive T cells measured by flow cytometry. The long-lived group showed more naive CD4+ T cells, fewer expanded clones and increased TCR diversity than the aged group, suggesting age selection. The CMV infection status of donors was not known, potentially confounding age-related changes in expanded clonotypes. Estimates of total diversity based on one million sequenced T cells were regarded as lower bounds and as underestimates. As age increased, observed TCR beta diversity per million T cells dropped in a roughly linear way, and a significant reduction was already evident by age about 36. Conclusive comparison of naive and antigen-experienced compartments was prevented by the profiling of bulk unsorted PBMCs.

About this clonotype: Its specific antigen is unknown. Within one base of it there is no much larger clone, and no base qualities were kept.

V drops 9 bases and J drops 3 bases, leaving 15 bases in between. Taken from cysteine to phenylalanine, the CDR3 has 13 residues. Of the read, only the CDR3 DNA is kept; its 39 bases are in frame from base 1. As encoded in the germline V gene (reference sequence), CDR1 is LNHDA while CDR2 is SQIVND. The rearrangement joined TRBV19 to TRBJ2-7, with the D gene not confidently named. Sequencing was done on a sample of blood. The TCR comes from a woman aged 80 or over in good health. Here the CDR3 is given as CASNDGPHYEQYF. The DNA is as follows: TGTGCCAGCAATGATGGACCCCACTACGAGCAGTACTTC.